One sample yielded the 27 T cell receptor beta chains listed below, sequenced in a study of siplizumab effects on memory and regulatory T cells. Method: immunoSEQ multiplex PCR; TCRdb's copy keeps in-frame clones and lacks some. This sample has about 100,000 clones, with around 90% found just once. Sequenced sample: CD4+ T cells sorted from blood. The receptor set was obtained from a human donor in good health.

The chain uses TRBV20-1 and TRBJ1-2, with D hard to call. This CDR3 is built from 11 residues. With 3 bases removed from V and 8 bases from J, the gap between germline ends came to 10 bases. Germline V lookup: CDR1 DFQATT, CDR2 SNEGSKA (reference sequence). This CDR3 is CSARHDDGYTF. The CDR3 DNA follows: TGCAGTGCTAGGCACGATGACGGCTACACCTTC.

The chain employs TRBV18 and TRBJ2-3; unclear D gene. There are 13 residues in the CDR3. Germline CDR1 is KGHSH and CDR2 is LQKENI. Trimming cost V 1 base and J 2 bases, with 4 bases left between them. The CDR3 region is CASSPRDTDTQYF. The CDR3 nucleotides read TGTGCCAGCTCACCACGGGACACAGATACGCAGTATTTT.

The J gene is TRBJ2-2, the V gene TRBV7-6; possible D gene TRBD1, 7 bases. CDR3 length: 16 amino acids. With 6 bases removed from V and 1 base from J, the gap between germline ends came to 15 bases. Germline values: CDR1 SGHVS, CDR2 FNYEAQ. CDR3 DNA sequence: TGTGCCAGCAGTCCGCAGGGGGGTCAGAACACCGGGGAGCTGTTTTTT. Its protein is CASSPQGGQNTGELFF.

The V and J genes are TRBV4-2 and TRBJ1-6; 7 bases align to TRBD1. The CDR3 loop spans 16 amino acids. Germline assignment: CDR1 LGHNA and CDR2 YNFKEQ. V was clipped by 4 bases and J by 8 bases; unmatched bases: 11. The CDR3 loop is CASSRDHRGSDSPLHF. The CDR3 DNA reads TGTGCCAGCAGCCGAGATCACAGGGGATCCGATTCACCCCTCCACTTT.

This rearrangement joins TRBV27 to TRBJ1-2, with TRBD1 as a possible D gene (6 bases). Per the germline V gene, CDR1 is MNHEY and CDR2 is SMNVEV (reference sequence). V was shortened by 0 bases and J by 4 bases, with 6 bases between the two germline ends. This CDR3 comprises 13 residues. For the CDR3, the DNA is TGTGCCAGCAGTTTATCGGACAGCTATGGCTACACCTTC. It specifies CASSLSDSYGYTF.

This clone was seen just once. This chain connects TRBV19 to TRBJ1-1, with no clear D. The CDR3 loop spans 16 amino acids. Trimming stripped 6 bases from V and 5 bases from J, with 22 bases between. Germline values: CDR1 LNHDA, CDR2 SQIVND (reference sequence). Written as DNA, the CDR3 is TGTGCCAGTAGAGATGGGCACTTGACGTTAGGGACTGAAGCTTTCTTT. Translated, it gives CASRDGHLTLGTEAFF.

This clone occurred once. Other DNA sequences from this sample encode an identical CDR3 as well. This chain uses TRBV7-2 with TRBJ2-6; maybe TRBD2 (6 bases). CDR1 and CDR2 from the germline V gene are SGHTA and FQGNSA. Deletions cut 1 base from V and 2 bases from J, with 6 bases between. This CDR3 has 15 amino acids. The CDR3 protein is CASSLGGAGANVLTF. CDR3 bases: TGTGCCAGCAGCTTAGGCGGGGCTGGGGCCAACGTCCTGACTTTC.

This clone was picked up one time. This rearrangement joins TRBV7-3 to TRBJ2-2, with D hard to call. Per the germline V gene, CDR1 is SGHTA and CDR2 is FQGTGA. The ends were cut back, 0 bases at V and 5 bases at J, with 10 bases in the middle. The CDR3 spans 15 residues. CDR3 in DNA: TGTGCCAGCAGCTTAACCCCCGGGTCGACCGGGGAGCTGTTTTTT. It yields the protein CASSLTPGSTGELFF.

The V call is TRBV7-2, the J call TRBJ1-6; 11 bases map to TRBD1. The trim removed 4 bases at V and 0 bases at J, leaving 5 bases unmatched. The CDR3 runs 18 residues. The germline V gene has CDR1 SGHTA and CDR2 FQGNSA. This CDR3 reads CASSSGGTGGSYNSPLHF. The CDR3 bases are TGTGCCAGCAGCTCTGGAGGGACAGGGGGCTCCTATAATTCACCCCTCCACTTT.

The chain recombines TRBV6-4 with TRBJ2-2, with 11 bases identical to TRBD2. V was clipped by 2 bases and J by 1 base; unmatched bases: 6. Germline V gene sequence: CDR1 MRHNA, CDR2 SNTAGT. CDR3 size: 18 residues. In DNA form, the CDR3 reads TGTGCCAGCAGTGACCCTTTGACTAGCGGGGAGAACACCGGGGAGCTGTTTTTT. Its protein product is CASSDPLTSGENTGELFF.

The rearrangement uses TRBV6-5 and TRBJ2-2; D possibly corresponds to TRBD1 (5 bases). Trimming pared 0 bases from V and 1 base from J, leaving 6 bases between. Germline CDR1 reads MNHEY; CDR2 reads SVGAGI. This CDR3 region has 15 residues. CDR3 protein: CASSYSTENTGELFF. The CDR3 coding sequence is TGTGCCAGCAGTTACTCGACAGAGAACACCGGGGAGCTGTTTTTT.

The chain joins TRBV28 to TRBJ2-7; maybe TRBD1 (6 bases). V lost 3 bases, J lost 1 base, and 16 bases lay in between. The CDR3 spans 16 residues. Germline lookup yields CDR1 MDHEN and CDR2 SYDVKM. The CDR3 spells CASSFSQGHPSYEQYF. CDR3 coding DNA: TGTGCCAGCAGTTTTTCTCAGGGGCACCCTTCCTACGAGCAGTACTTC. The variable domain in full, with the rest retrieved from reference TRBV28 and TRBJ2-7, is DVKVTQSSRYLVKRTGEKVFLECVQDMDHENMFWYRQDPGLGLRLIYFSYDVKMKEKGDIPEGYSVSREKKERFSLILESASTNQTSMYLCASSFSQGHPSYEQYFGPGTRLTVT.

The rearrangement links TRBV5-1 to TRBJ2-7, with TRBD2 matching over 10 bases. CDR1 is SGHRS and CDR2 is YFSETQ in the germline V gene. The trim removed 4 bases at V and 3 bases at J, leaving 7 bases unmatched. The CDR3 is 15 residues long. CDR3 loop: CASSRGTSELYEQYF. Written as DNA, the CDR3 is TGCGCCAGCAGCAGGGGGACTAGCGAACTCTACGAGCAGTACTTC.

This CDR3 is CASSLGRGVRETQYF. The CDR3 bases are TGTGCCAGCAGTCTTGGAAGGGGGGTTCGGGAGACCCAGTACTTC. The chain recombines TRBV9 with TRBJ2-5; the D call may be TRBD1 or TRBD2 (6 bases each). Trimming took 5 bases from V and 5 from J, leaving 19 bases between them. The V gene's germline CDR1 is SGDLS and CDR2 YYNGEE. CDR3 length: 15 amino acids.

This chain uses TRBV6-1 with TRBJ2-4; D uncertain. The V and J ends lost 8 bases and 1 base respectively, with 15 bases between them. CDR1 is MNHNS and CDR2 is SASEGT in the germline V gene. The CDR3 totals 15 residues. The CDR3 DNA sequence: TGTGCCAGCGCCCCCGCGGCCGCGGCCAAAAACATTCAGTACTTC. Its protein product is CASAPAAAAKNIQYF.

The DNA for the CDR3 is TGTGCCAGCAGCGTAAACAGCCCTAATGAAAAACTGTTTTTT. Its protein is CASSVNSPNEKLFF. V usage is TRBV9 and J usage is TRBJ1-4; no definite D call. The V gene's germline CDR1 is SGDLS and CDR2 YYNGEE. V lost 1 base and J 3 bases, leaving 7 bases between the germline ends. This CDR3 has 14 amino acids.

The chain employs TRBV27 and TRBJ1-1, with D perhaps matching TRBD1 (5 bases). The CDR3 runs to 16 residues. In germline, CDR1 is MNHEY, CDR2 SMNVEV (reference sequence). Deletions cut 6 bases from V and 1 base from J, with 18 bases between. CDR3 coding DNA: TGTGCCAGCAGCACAAACGAGGGGTTAGGGAACACTGAAGCTTTCTTT. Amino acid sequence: CASSTNEGLGNTEAFF.

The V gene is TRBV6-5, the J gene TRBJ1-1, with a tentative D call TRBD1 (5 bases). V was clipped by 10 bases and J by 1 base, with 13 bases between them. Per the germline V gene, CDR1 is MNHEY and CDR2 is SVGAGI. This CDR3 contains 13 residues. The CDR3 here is CAIQAGANTEAFF. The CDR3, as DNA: TGTGCCATCCAGGCCGGGGCGAACACTGAAGCTTTCTTT.

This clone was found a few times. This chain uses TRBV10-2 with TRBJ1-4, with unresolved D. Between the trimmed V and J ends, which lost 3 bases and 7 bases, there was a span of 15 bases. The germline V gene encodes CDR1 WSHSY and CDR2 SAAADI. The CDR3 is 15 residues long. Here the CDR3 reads CASSEGDTSSEKLFF. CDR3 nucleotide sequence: TGCGCCAGCAGTGAAGGTGACACTAGTAGTGAAAAACTGTTTTTT.

The CDR3, as DNA: TGTGCCAGCTCAACCTACGGACAGGGCACTAACTATGGCTACACCTTC. Protein sequence: CASSTYGQGTNYGYTF. The chain uses TRBV18 and TRBJ1-2; 8 positions match TRBD1. The CDR3 loop spans 16 amino acids. Germline values: CDR1 KGHSH, CDR2 LQKENI. J gave up 0 bases and V 5 bases, and 8 bases lay outside the gene matches. The full variable domain, in which reference TRBV18 and TRBJ1-2 provide the parts outside the CDR3, is NAGVMQNPRHLVRRRGQEARLRCSPMKGHSHVYWYRQLPEEGLKFMVYLQKENIIDESGMPKERFSAEFPKEGPSILRIQQVVRGDSAAYFCASSTYGQGTNYGYTFGSGTRLTVV.

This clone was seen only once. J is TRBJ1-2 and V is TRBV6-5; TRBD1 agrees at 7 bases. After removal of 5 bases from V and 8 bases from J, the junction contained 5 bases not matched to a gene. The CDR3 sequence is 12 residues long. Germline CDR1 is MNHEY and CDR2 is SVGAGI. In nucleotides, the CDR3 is TGTGCCAGCAGTCGAGACAGGGTGGGCTACACCTTC. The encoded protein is CASSRDRVGYTF.

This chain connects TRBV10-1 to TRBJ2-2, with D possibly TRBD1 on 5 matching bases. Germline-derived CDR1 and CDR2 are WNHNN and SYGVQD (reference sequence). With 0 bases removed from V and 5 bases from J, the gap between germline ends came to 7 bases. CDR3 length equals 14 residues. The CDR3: CASSESGATGELFF. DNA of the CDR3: TGCGCCAGCAGTGAGTCAGGGGCAACCGGGGAGCTGTTTTTT.

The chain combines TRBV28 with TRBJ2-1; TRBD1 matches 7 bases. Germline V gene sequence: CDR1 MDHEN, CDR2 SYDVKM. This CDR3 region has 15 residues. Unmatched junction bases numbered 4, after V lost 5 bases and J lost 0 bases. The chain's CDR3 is CASSTQGFSYNEQFF. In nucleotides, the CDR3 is TGTGCCAGCAGTACACAGGGGTTCTCCTACAATGAGCAGTTCTTC.

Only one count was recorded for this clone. The CDR3 loop reads CASSLVGGGVSYEQYF. In DNA, the CDR3 is TGTGCCAGCAGCTTGGTCGGCGGGGGGGTTTCCTACGAGCAGTACTTC. This chain uses TRBV5-4 with TRBJ2-7, with 9 bases lining up with TRBD2. CDR1 SGHNT and CDR2 YYREEE come from the germline V gene (reference sequence). The trim removed 0 bases at V and 1 base at J, leaving 5 bases unmatched. The length of the CDR3 is 16 residues.

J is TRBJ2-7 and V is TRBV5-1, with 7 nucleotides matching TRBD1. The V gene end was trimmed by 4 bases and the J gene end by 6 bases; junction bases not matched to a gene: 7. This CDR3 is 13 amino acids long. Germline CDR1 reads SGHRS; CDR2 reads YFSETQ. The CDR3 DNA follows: TGCGCCAGCAGCGCGCAGGGGGTAGCCGAGCAGTACTTC. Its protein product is CASSAQGVAEQYF.

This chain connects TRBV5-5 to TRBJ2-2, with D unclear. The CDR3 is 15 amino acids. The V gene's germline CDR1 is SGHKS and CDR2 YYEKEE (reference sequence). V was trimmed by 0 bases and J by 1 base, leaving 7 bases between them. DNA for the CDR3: TGTGCCAGCAGCTTGGCCATACAGAACACCGGGGAGCTGTTTTTT. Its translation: CASSLAIQNTGELFF.

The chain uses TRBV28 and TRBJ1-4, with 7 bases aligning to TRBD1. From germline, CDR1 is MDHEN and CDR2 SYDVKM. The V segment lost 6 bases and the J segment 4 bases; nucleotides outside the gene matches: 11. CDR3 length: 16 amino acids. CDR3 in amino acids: CASRGGLGQYNEKLFF. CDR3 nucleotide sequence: TGTGCCAGCAGGGGGGGCCTGGGACAGTATAATGAAAAACTGTTTTTT.